This T cell receptor (beta chain) was found in a study of CD8 T cells in Susac syndrome. The CDR3 consists of 11 residues. Germline V gene sequence: CDR1 MNHNS, CDR2 SASEGT. Trimming stripped 6 bases from V and 6 bases from J, with 8 bases between. The patients who served as multiple sclerosis controls were treatment-naive and had stable or active relapsing-remitting disease that fulfilled the revised McDonald criteria. Random hexamers were used to reverse transcribe an amount of roughly 0.45 to 1 ug RNA. By means of immunoSEQ multiplex PCR, TCR beta CDR3 spanning 54 Vbeta and 13 Jbeta underwent amplification. TCRdb re-derived calls from the immunoSEQ multiplex PCR reads in MiXCR, one entry per CDR3 protein. The sample has around 190,000 distinct CDR3 sequences; 95% are singletons.

This sequence joins TRBV6-1 and TRBJ2-5, with D unclear. The sequenced material came from CD8+ T cells from PBMCs. The clonotype was recovered from a human donor with multiple sclerosis. CDR3 in DNA: TGTGCCAGCAGGGAAATGCAGACCCAGTACTTC. Its protein is CASREMQTQYF.